The T cell receptor beta chain under discussion was sequenced for a study of shared clonotypes between healthy human individuals. Overall study context: Each donor's CD4 naive and CD4 memory cells filled three plates apiece, CD8 naive two, and CD8 memory one.

The input for sorted-subset replicate PCRs was around 210 ng DNA, tens of thousands of T cell genomes. Assay used: immunoSEQ multiplex PCR; TCRdb lists only in-frame clones, some missing. The table has around 1.5 million clones, 95% to 99% seen once. Germline V gene lookup returns CDR1 SEHNR and CDR2 FQNEAQ (reference sequence). The CDR3 is made up of 17 amino acids. Losses at the gene ends were 1 base for V and 2 bases for J; bases not matched to a gene: 11. Specimen: naive CD4+ T cells sorted from blood. Described subset: CD45RA+ positively selected. This receptor was identified in a man younger than 45 in good health. The gene calls are TRBV7-9 and TRBJ2-7; 7 bases are a match to TRBD2. CDR3 sequence: CASSLERGAGLPYEQYF. The CDR3 bases are TGTGCCAGCAGCTTAGAAAGAGGAGCGGGATTGCCCTACGAGCAGTACTTC.